One T cell receptor beta chain is described in this entry. This sample was included in a study of blood T cell repertoires in COVID-19. The wider study: Sites across the United States, Italy and Spain contributed samples from acute and convalescent COVID-19. T cells, B-cell-depleted T cells, or PBMCs provided the cDNA or gDNA that served as material.

Per the original data handling: For nucleated cells, counts were estimated from reference gene primer amplification. Method: immunoSEQ multiplex PCR; TCRdb's copy keeps in-frame clones and lacks some. V, J and clone size reflect that table, while D and trimming were determined from the DNA. The profile covers around 120,000 clones, with approximately 80% appearing a single time and less than 9% taken by the ten largest. Trimming took 6 bases from V and 7 from J, leaving 25 bases between them. The CDR3 runs to 17 residues. CDR1 is MDHEN and CDR2 is SYDVKM in the germline V gene. The sequenced sample was peripheral blood. The clonotype was recovered from a man aged 65-85 years with active or convalescent COVID-19. The rearrangement links TRBV28 to TRBJ2-1; maybe TRBD1 (5 bases). DNA for the CDR3: TGTGCCAGCAGCTTAGGGGCCAGTCAGGTTTCACGAAATGAGCAGTTCTTC. This translates into CASSLGASQVSRNEQFF.